The rows below give T cell receptor beta chains drawn from one sample of a study of T cells in Graves' hyperthyroidism and ophthalmopathy. TCRdb passed the multiplex PCR reads through MiXCR, listing each CDR3 protein once. This sample has approximately 400,000 distinct CDR3 sequences, with roughly 20% found just once. The specimen was blood. Receptors originate from a man between 18 and 35 years old with Graves' ophthalmopathy. CDR3s include the opening cysteine and the closing phenylalanine or tryptophan. D genes are given only for firm matches. Not all rows give a size; the values are once, few, many and, for expanded clones, a class.

J,size,D,V,DNA,CDR3
TRBJ2-2,-,-,TRBV20-1,TGCAGTGCTACCGGGGGTTCGGGTTCCGGGGAGCTGTTTTTT,CSATGGSGSGELFF
TRBJ2-3,-,-,TRBV27,TGTGCCAGCAGCCCTGGCGGCTTGACAGATACGCAGTATTTT,CASSPGGLTDTQYF
TRBJ1-5,-,-,TRBV12-3/TRBV12-4,TGTGCCAGCAGCCGTACAGGGCCAAGCCAGCCCCAGCATTTT,CASSRTGPSQPQHF
TRBJ1-2,few,-,TRBV6-9,TGTGCCAGCAGTTACTCGAAATTCGGGCAGTCCTATGGCTACACCTTC,CASSYSKFGQSYGYTF
TRBJ2-1,-,-,TRBV6-6,TGTGCCAGCAGTTACTCAGAGACAGGCTACAATGAGCAGTTCTTC,CASSYSETGYNEQFF
TRBJ2-7,many,-,TRBV12-3/TRBV12-4,TGTGCCAGCGCCCCCGGGGGGCCGGTAGACTACGAGCAGTACTTC,CASAPGGPVDYEQYF
TRBJ1-1,-,-,TRBV2,TGCGCCAGCAGCTTGGTTAGGGAAGGGGACACTGAAGCTTTCTTT,CASSLVREGDTEAFF
TRBJ2-3,many,TRBD1,TRBV7-8,TGTGCCAGCAGCGCTGGACAGGGGTCAAATACGCAGTATTTT,CASSAGQGSNTQYF
TRBJ2-1,few,-,TRBV20-1,TGCAGTGCCACCCGGACCTCACATGAGCAGTTCTTC,CSATRTSHEQFF
TRBJ1-6,-,TRBD1,TRBV7-3,TGTGCCAGCAGCCTACAGGGGGCGGGAGACTCACCCCTCCACTTT,CASSLQGAGDSPLHF
TRBJ1-2,many,-,TRBV5-5,TGTGCCAGCAGTTCAAGTTTCAACTATGGCTACACCTTC,CASSSSFNYGYTF
TRBJ2-1,-,-,TRBV5-1,TGCGCCAGCAGCTTATTCAATTACAATGAGCAGTTCTTC,CASSLFNYNEQFF
TRBJ1-2,-,-,TRBV7-7,TGTGCTAGCAGCTTTGGGGAAGTGTCCACCTTC,CASSFGEVSTF
TRBJ1-1,-,TRBD1,TRBV19,TGTGCCAGTAGTTCCCCAGGGGGAGGCCCGGGGACTGAAGCTTTCTTT,CASSSPGGGPGTEAFF
TRBJ1-4,-,-,TRBV6-5,TGTGCCAGCAGTTACGGTGGGGGCAGCGATAATGAAAAACTGTTTTTT,CASSYGGGSDNEKLFF
TRBJ2-3,many,-,TRBV28,TGTGCCAGCAGAATACAAGCTAGCACAGATACGCAGTATTTT,CASRIQASTDTQYF
TRBJ1-5,many,-,TRBV27,TGTGCCAGCAGCTCGCGGGGGGGCGGAGATCAGCCCCAGCATTTT,CASSSRGGGDQPQHF